This T cell receptor (beta chain) originates from a study of shared clonotypes between healthy human individuals. Across the whole study: CD4 naive cells filled three plates per donor, CD4 memory three, CD8 naive two and CD8 memory one. Study observations and caveats: Clonotypes that were shared across four donors made up roughly 5% of naive CD4 clonotypes. Generation probabilities were higher for clonotypes shared across all four sorted-subset donors than for unshared ones. Since donors were few, the genetic and exposure-history diversity represented was limited.

Assay: immunoSEQ multiplex PCR; the TCRdb copy retains only in-frame clones and omits some. The sample holds millions of clones, roughly 94% seen once. Positively selected for CCR7, the CD45RO-negative cells used as naive CD8 cells excluded terminally differentiated effector memory CD45RA+ cells. Worth noting for this clone: Its specificity is unknown.

Germline loops: CDR1 SEHNR, CDR2 FQNEAQ (reference sequence). Trimming removed 8 bases from V and 3 bases from J; junction bases left unmatched: 8. The CDR3 has 15 amino acids. The chain has TRBV7-9 and TRBJ2-1; TRBD2 matches at 9 bases. The receptor was isolated from a man aged 18 to 29 in good health. The sequencing sample was made of naive CD8+ T cells sorted from blood. Here the CDR3 reads CASLAGTSLYNEQFF. The DNA of the CDR3 is TGTGCCAGCTTAGCCGGGACTAGCCTCTACAATGAGCAGTTCTTC.